The 13 T cell receptor beta chains below come from one sample, sequenced in a study of cytomegalovirus exposure and HLA in healthy donors. The PCR made use of 60 Vbeta and 13 Jbeta primers. Sequencing was performed with immunoSEQ multiplex PCR; in TCRdb, only in-frame clones are kept and a portion is missing. The sample contains 90,000 to 150,000 clones, around 78% of which appear only once. Material: PBMCs. The receptors here all came from a woman in her 30s in good health and CMV-seropositive.

The rearrangement joins TRBV7-9 to TRBJ1-2; unclear D gene. In germline, CDR1 is SEHNR, CDR2 FQNEAQ (reference sequence). The CDR3 length is 16 residues. V was pared by 0 bases and J by 0 bases, with 11 bases between. This chain's CDR3 is CASSLAHTGANYGYTF. The CDR3 nucleotides are TGTGCCAGCAGCTTAGCGCACACGGGTGCTAACTATGGCTACACCTTC.

V is TRBV4-1 and J is TRBJ1-6; D not resolved. Germline CDR1 and CDR2: MGHRA and YSYEKL. The CDR3 has 21 residues. V lost 4 bases and J 6 bases, leaving 31 bases between the germline ends. The CDR3 spells CASSPRLEPSSELISNSPLHF. The CDR3 DNA is TGCGCCAGCAGCCCCCGTTTGGAGCCTTCCTCAGAGCTCATTTCTAATTCACCCCTCCACTTT.

CDR3 bases: TGTGCCAGCAGCTTTAGCGGGGGGGCAGATACGCAGTATTTT. This codes for CASSFSGGADTQYF. The chain couples TRBV7-9 to TRBJ2-3, with TRBD2 identical over 11 bases. From germline, CDR1 is SEHNR and CDR2 FQNEAQ (reference sequence). V dropped 3 bases and J dropped 4; count of bases not matched to a gene: 0. This CDR3 spans 14 amino acids.

The V and J genes are TRBV5-1 and TRBJ2-7; TRBD2 matches at 12 bases. Germline-derived CDR1 and CDR2 are SGHRS and YFSETQ. V was clipped by 5 bases and J by 0 bases; unmatched bases: 6. The CDR3 sequence is 16 residues long. For the CDR3, the DNA is TGCGCCAGCAGTTTCACTAGCGGGGGGAGCTCCTACGAGCAGTACTTC. This translates into CASSFTSGGSSYEQYF.

V usage is TRBV9 and J usage is TRBJ2-1; TRBD2 matches at 12 bases. The V gene end was trimmed by 7 bases and the J gene end by 1 base; junction bases not matched to a gene: 0. The CDR3 sequence is 14 residues long. In germline, CDR1 is SGDLS, CDR2 YYNGEE. The CDR3 region has the DNA TGTGCCAGCGGGACTAGCGGGTCCTACAATGAGCAGTTCTTC. It translates to CASGTSGSYNEQFF.

The genes are TRBV7-2 and TRBJ2-5; 11 bases are shared with TRBD2. Per germline, CDR1 SGHTA and CDR2 FQGNSA. The CDR3 covers 14 residues. With 8 bases clipped from V and 6 bases from J, the junction kept 8 bases outside the gene matches. CDR3 nucleotides: TGTGCCAGCGGTAGCGGGGGGGCATCGAAGACCCAGTACTTC. It translates to CASGSGGASKTQYF.

Note on this clone: The junction departs from germline at one end; a sequencing error may be responsible. The identical CDR3 is also encoded by other nucleotide sequences in the sample. The CDR3 DNA is TGTGCTAGCAGTGGACTTACGCGGGAGACCCAGTACTTC. It translates to CASSGLTRETQYF. V is TRBV6-1 and J is TRBJ2-5; D perhaps matches TRBD2 (5 bases). The CDR3 contains 13 residues. CDR1 MNHNS and CDR2 SASEGT come from the germline V gene.

This rearrangement joins TRBV9 to TRBJ1-3; no reliable D call. The length of the CDR3 is 16 residues. CDR1 SGDLS and CDR2 YYNGEE come from the germline V gene. Trimming shortened V by 4 bases and J by 0 bases, and 14 bases separated the two germline ends. For the CDR3, the DNA is TGTGCCAGCAGCCCCTATTTGGGGAGCTCTGGAAACACCATATATTTT. Translated, it gives CASSPYLGSSGNTIYF.

CDR3 sequence (DNA): TGTGCCAGCAGCGGAGATGGGGCCAACGTCCTGACTTTC. Translating it yields CASSGDGANVLTF. V and J are TRBV16 and TRBJ2-6, with D unresolved. The CDR3 is made up of 13 amino acids. Germline CDR1 KGHSY, CDR2 FQNENV. V shed 5 bases and J shed 3 bases, with 5 bases lying between them.

The DNA of the CDR3 is TGTGCCAGCAGCAGGCCACAGGGGGACACCGGGGAGCTGTTTTTT. This sequence encodes CASSRPQGDTGELFF. The chain employs TRBV7-2 and TRBJ2-2, with 8 bases matching TRBD1. Germline lookup yields CDR1 SGHTA and CDR2 FQGNSA. This CDR3 region has 15 residues. V dropped 5 bases and J dropped 3; count of bases not matched to a gene: 5.

This chain uses TRBV7-9 with TRBJ1-2; TRBD1 agrees at 8 bases. This CDR3 is 16 amino acids long. The germline V gene encodes CDR1 SEHNR and CDR2 FQNEAQ (reference sequence). V trimming: 1 base; J trimming: 7 bases; junction bases outside the gene matches: 11. The chain's CDR3 is CASSLGQGAIESGYTF. For the CDR3, the DNA is TGTGCCAGCAGCTTAGGGCAGGGGGCGATTGAAAGTGGCTACACCTTC.

The V and J genes are TRBV4-2 and TRBJ1-4, with TRBD1 identical over 8 bases. The CDR3 sequence is 15 residues long. Germline V CDR1 and CDR2: LGHNA, YNFKEQ. With V trimmed by 2 bases and J by 5 bases, 4 bases remained unmatched. CDR3 nucleotide sequence: TGTGCCAGCAGCCAACCCGGGACAGGCAATGAAAAACTGTTTTTT. This encodes CASSQPGTGNEKLFF.

The chain couples TRBV5-1 to TRBJ1-4; D is unclear. Trimming shortened V by 4 bases and J by 1 base, and 14 bases separated the two germline ends. Germline V gene sequence: CDR1 SGHRS, CDR2 YFSETQ. The CDR3 consists of 16 residues. CDR3: CASSAGLLGTNEKLFF. The CDR3 region has the DNA TGCGCCAGCAGCGCGGGGTTATTAGGAACTAATGAAAAACTGTTTTTT.